This T cell receptor (beta chain) was documented in a study of T cells in localized non-small cell lung cancer. Whole-study findings and limits: Median roughly 57 top-100 tumor clones were shared with paired adjacent lung.

Assay used: immunoSEQ multiplex PCR; TCRdb lists only in-frame clones, some missing. The sample yields fewer than 100,000 clones, approximately 88% seen once. Looked up from germline, CDR1 is LNHDA and CDR2 is SQIVND (reference sequence). The length of the CDR3 is 20 residues. As concerns this clone: Its specificity is not known. The junction departs from germline at one end; a sequencing error may be responsible.

The chain couples TRBV19 to TRBJ1-3; 9 bases are shared with TRBD1. This TCR was recovered from a man between 35 and 75 years old with stage I squamous cell lung carcinoma. This specimen consisted of peripheral blood, obtained before any cancer treatment. CDR3 sequence reads: CASSGLGTGRSGISRNTIYF. The DNA of the CDR3 is TGTGCCAGTAGTGGACTTGGGACAGGGCGCTCCGGGATCTCTAGAAACACCATATATTTT.